This T cell receptor beta chain comes out of a study of cytomegalovirus exposure and HLA in healthy donors. Study-level results: Prior analysis indicated that the majority of TCR beta V segments exhibited productivity approximately 90% or approximately 30% of the time. TCR beta sequences reportedly predicted most subjects' HLA-A and HLA-B alleles accurately. It was reported that the classifier diagnosed cytomegalovirus status with high specificity and sensitivity in both the original and validation cohorts.

This CDR3 spans 14 amino acids. Germline V gene sequence: CDR1 SGHRS, CDR2 YFSETQ. The PCR was carried out with 60 Vbeta primers and 13 Jbeta primers. The data were produced by immunoSEQ multiplex PCR, yet TCRdb's version contains in-frame clones alone and is incomplete. The repertoire includes under 150,000 clones, 80% to 90% of them detected once, and roughly 2.6% sits in the top ten. Comment on this clone: Antigen specificity is unknown. Compared with germline, one end of the junction differs, possibly owing to a read error.

The receptor comes from a man aged 45 to 65 in good health and CMV-seronegative. The sequenced material came from PBMCs. The chain couples TRBV5-1 to TRBJ1-4, with no clear D. The DNA of the CDR3 is TGCGCCAGCAGCTATGGCGGAACTTATGAAAAACTGTTTTTT. Translation gives CASSYGGTYEKLFF.